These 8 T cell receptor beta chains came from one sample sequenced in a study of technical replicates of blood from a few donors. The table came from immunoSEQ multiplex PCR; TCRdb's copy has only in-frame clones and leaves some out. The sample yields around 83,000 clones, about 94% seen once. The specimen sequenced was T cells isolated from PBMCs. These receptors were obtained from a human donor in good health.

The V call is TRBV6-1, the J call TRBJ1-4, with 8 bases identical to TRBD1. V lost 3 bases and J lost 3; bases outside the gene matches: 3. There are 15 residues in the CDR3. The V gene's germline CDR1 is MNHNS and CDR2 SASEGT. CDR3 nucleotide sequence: TGTGCCAGCAGTGAGACAGGGGAACCTAATGAAAAACTGTTTTTT. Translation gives CASSETGEPNEKLFF.

CDR3 in amino acids: CASSPHPRGIEAFF. In nucleotides, the CDR3 is TGTGCCAGCAGTCCTCACCCCAGGGGGATTGAAGCTTTCTTT. J is TRBJ1-1 and V is TRBV2, with 7 nucleotides matching TRBD1. In germline, CDR1 is SNHLY, CDR2 FYNNEI. The V segment lost 5 bases and the J segment 7 bases; nucleotides outside the gene matches: 10. This CDR3 region has 14 residues.

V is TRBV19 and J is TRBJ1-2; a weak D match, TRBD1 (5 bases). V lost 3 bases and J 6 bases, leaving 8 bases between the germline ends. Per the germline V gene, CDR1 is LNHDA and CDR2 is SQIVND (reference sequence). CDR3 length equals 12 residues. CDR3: CASSIRRDGYTF. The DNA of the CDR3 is TGTGCCAGTAGTATCCGCAGGGATGGCTACACCTTC. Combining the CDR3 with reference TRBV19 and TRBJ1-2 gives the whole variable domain DGGITQSPKYLFRKEGQNVTLSCEQNLNHDAMYWYRQDPGQGLRLIYYSQIVNDFQKGDIAEGYSVSREKKESFPLTVTSAQKNPTAFYLCASSIRRDGYTFGSGTRLTVV.

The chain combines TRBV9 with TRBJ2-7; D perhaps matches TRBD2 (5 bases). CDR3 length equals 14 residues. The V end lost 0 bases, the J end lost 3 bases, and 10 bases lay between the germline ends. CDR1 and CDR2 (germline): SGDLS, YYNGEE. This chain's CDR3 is CASSVGPEDYEQYF. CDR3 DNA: TGTGCCAGCAGCGTAGGACCGGAGGACTACGAGCAGTACTTC.

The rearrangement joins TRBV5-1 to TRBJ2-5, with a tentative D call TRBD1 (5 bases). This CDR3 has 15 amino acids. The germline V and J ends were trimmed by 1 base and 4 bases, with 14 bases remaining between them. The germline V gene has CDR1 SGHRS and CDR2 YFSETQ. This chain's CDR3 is CASSLLRQGRETQYF. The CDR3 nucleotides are TGCGCCAGCAGCTTGTTGCGTCAGGGAAGAGAGACCCAGTACTTC.

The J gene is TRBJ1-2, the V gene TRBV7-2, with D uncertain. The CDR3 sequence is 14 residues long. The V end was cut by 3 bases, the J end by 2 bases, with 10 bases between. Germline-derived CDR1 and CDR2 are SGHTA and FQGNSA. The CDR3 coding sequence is TGTGCCAGCAGCTTTACTACAAAGAACTATGGCTACACCTTC. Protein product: CASSFTTKNYGYTF. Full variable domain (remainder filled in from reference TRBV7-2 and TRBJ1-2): GAGVSQSPSNKVTEKGKDVELRCDPISGHTALYWYRQSLGQGLEFLIYFQGNSAPDKSGLPSDRFSAERTGGSVSTLTIQRTQQEDSAVYLCASSFTTKNYGYTFGSGTRLTVV.

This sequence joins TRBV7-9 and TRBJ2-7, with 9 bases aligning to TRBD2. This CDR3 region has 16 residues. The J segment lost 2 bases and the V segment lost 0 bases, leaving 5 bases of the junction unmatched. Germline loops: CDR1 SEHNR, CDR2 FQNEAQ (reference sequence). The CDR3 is CASSLAPSGATYEQYF. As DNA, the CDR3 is TGTGCCAGCAGCTTAGCGCCTAGCGGGGCAACCTACGAGCAGTACTTC.

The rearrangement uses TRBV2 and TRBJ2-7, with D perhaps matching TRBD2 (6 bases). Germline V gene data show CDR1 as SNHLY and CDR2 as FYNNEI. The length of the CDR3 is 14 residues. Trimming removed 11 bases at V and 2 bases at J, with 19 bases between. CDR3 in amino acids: CAAGGTLTPYEQYF. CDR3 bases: TGTGCCGCCGGCGGGACCCTTACCCCCTACGAGCAGTACTTC.